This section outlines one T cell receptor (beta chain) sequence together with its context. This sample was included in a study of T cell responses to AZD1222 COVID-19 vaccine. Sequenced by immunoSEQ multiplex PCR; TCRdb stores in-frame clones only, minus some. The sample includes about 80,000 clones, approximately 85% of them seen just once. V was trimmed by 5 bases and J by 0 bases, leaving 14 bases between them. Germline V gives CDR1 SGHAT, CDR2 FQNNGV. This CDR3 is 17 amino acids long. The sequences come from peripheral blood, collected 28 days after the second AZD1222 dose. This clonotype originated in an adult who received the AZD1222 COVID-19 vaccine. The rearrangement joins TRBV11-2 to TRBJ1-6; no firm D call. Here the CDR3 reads CASSPGRKSSYNSPLHF. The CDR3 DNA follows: TGTGCCAGCAGCCCTGGGAGGAAGAGCTCCTATAATTCACCCCTCCACTTT. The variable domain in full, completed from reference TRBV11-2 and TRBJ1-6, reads EAGVAQSPRYKIIEKRQSVAFWCNPISGHATLYWYQQILGQGPKLLIQFQNNGVVDDSQLPKDRFSAERLKGVDSTLKIQPAKLEDSAVYLCASSPGRKSSYNSPLHFGNGTRLTVT.